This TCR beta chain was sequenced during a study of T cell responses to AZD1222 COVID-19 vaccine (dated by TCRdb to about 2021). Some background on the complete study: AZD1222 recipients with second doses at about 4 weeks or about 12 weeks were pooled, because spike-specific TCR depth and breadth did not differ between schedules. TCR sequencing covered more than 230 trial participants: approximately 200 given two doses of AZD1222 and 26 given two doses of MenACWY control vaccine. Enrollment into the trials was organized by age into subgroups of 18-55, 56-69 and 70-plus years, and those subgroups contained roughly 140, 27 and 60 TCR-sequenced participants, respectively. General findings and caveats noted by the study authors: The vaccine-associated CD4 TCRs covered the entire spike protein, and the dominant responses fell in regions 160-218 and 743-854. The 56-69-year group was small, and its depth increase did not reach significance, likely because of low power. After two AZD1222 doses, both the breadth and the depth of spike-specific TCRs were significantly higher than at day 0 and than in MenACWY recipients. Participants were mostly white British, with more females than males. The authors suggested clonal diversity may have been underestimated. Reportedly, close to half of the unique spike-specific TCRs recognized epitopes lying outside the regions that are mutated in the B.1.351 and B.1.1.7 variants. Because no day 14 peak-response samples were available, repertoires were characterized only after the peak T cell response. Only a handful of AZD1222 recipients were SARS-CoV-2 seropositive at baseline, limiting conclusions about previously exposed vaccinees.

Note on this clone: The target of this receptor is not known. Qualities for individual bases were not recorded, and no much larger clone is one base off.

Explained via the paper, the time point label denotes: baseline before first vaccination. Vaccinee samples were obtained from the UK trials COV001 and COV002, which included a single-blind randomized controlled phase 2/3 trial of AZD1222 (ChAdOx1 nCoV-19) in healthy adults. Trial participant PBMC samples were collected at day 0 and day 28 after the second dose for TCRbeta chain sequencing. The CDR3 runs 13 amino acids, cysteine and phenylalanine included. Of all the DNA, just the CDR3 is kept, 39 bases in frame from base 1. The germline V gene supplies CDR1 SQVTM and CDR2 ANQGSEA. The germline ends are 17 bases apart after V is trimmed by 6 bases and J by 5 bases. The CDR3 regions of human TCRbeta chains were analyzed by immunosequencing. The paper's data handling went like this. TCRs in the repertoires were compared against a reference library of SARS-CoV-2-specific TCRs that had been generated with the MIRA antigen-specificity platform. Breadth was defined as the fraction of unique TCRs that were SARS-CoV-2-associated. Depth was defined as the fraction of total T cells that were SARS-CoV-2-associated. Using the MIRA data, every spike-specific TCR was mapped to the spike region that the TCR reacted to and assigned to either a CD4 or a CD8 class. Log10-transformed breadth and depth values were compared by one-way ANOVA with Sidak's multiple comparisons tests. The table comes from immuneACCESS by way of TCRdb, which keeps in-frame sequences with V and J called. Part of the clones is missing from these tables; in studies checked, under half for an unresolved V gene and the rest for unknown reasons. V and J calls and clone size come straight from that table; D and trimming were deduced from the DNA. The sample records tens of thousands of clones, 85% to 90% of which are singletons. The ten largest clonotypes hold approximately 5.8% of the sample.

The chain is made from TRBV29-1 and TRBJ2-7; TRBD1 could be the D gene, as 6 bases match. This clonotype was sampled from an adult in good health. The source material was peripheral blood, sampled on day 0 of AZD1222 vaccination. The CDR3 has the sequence CSVGAGFGDEQYF. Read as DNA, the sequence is TGCAGCGTGGGGGCAGGGTTTGGAGACGAGCAGTACTTC.